The source of this TCR beta chain is a study of CD8+CD57+ T cells in acquired aplastic anemia. For sequencing, patients were chosen who had shown expansion of CD8+CD57+ cells by flow cytometry. The cohort consisted entirely of patients having severe acquired aplastic anemia. Blood was sampled before the patients had received any therapy. General study findings and limits: Significant differences in CD8+ Simpson's diversity were not observed between patients and controls. Overlapping CD8+ CDR3 repertoires of patients and controls contained about 27 shared sequences.

In its sample, this clonotype was seen many times. Its antigen is still unknown. Deletions cut 4 bases from V and 0 bases from J, with 6 bases between. Germline V gene lookup returns CDR1 KGHDR and CDR2 SFDVKD. The CDR3 has 13 amino acids. The template used for profiling TCR beta VDJ and CDR3 was genomic DNA. Using its own MiXCR run on the reads, TCRdb lists one record per CDR3 protein. Seen here are approximately 470,000 distinct CDR3 sequences, 25% to 40% observed once, and the top ten hold 0.75% to 0.95%. Source material: sorted CD4+, CD8+, or CD8+CD57+ T cells (not recorded which) from PBMCs. This receptor was identified in a human donor with aplastic anemia. The rearrangement joins TRBV24-1 to TRBJ2-7; the D is unclear. CDR3 residues: CATSDPRSYEQYF. CDR3 nucleotides: TGTGCCACCAGTGACCCCCGCTCCTACGAGCAGTACTTC.